This TCR beta chain was captured in a study of response to subunit inactivated influenza vaccine. CDR3 length: 15 amino acids. CDR1 is LGHDT, CDR2 YNNKEL, per germline (reference sequence). The ends were cut back, 1 base at V and 0 bases at J, with 9 bases in the middle. Study-wide points: Authors proposed each seasonal influenza vaccination draws in few new T cells.

Details on this clonotype: Its antigen is not identified.

One entry per CDR3 protein results from TCRdb running MiXCR on the RT-PCR reads. The sample consists of about 180,000 distinct CDR3 sequences, roughly 8.7% of them appearing once. Specimen: non-naive T cells sorted from PBMCs, collected on the day of vaccination. The V gene is TRBV3-1, the J gene TRBJ2-5; D unclear. The origin of this receptor is a man in his forties or fifties who received an inactivated influenza vaccine. DNA of the CDR3: TGTGCCAGCAGCCAAGGGGGAACGTACCAAGAGACCCAGTACTTC. Translation: CASSQGGTYQETQYF.